This T cell receptor (beta chain) was documented in a study of graft-versus-host responses after intestinal transplantation. The protocol was immunoSEQ multiplex PCR, while the TCRdb copy is restricted to in-frame clones and leaves out a portion. This sample has under 100,000 clones, with just under 95% found just once. In the case of this clone: Its antigen remains unidentified.

Losses at the gene ends were 4 bases for V and 0 bases for J; bases not matched to a gene: 10. This CDR3 comprises 17 residues. CDR1 and CDR2 (germline): SGDLS, YYNGEE. The chain is built from TRBV9 and TRBJ2-1; 7 positions agree with TRBD2. This receptor was identified in a human donor who was the organ donor for an intestinal transplant. The specimen was unstimulated CD8+ T cells sorted from spleen or lymph node cells, collected before transplant. The DNA for the CDR3 is TGTGCCAGCAGCACCCAGGGAGGGCAGGGCTCCTACAATGAGCAGTTCTTC. Translating it yields CASSTQGGQGSYNEQFF. Combining the CDR3 with reference TRBV9 and TRBJ2-1 gives the whole variable domain DSGVTQTPKHLITATGQRVTLRCSPRSGDLSVYWYQQSLDQGLQFLIQYYNGEERAKGNILERFSAQQFPDLHSELNLSSLELGDSALYFCASSTQGGQGSYNEQFFGPGTRLTVL.